This T cell receptor (beta chain) was recorded in a study of tissue T cells after allogeneic stem cell transplantation. The CDR3 is made up of 13 amino acids. CDR1 is NNHNN, CDR2 SYGAGS, per germline (reference sequence). V shed 1 base and J shed 3 bases, with 8 bases lying between them. Assay used: immunoSEQ multiplex PCR; TCRdb lists only in-frame clones, some missing. The table has more than 10,000 clones, approximately 38% seen once. Comment on this clone: Gene labels here are mouse ones. The read falls 1 residue short of the CDR3 end, and the missing part is taken from the germline J gene.

Time point given: mouse harvest day 7 after allogeneic transplant. The graft held 10^6 splenic CD5+ T cells and 10^7 T-cell-depleted bone marrow cells. B6 (H2b) cells into BALB/c (H2d) mice; tissues taken at day 7 or 14. The TCR sequence derives from a female BALB/c mouse given C57BL/6 T cells with graft-versus-host disease after an allogeneic hematopoietic cell transplant. V gene TRBV13-2 combines with J gene TRBJ2-7; no clear D. Sequenced input: skin. The part of the CDR3 DNA that was read is TGTGCCAGCGGTGATAGACACCTCTATGAACAGTAC. The encoded protein is CASGDRHLYEQY. The full CDR3 protein is CASGDRHLYEQYF.